This T cell receptor beta chain originates from a study of blood T cell repertoires in COVID-19. Authors' analysis steps: Amplification with reference gene primers provided the estimates of nucleated cell counts. TCRdb's copy holds only in-frame clones and misses some; the assay was immunoSEQ multiplex PCR. The DNA gave D and trimming, while V, J and clone size come from that table. Among some 200,000 clones, about 85% were seen once, and the ten largest hold roughly 2.6%. In germline, CDR1 is MDHEN, CDR2 SYDVKM. The length of the CDR3 is 14 residues. V gave up 8 bases and J gave up 2 bases, with 13 bases separating them.

Sequenced material: peripheral blood. The receptor comes from a man between 45 and 60 years old who had recovered from COVID-19. The chain uses TRBV28 and TRBJ1-5; maybe TRBD1 (6 bases). CDR3 coding DNA: TGTGCCAGCCGAGGACAGCTAGGCAATCAGCCCCAGCATTTT. This codes for CASRGQLGNQPQHF.